This T cell receptor (beta chain) was retrieved from a study of blood T cell repertoires in COVID-19. Profiled with immunoSEQ multiplex PCR; TCRdb holds only in-frame clones, not every one. The data hold more than 300,000 clones, with around 80% observed a single time. Germline CDR1 and CDR2: KGHDR and SFDVKD. V was clipped by 11 bases and J by 0 bases; unmatched bases: 10. The CDR3 has 16 residues. Sequencing used peripheral blood. This TCR came from a woman between 50 and 59 years old with acute or convalescent COVID-19. The chain links TRBV24-1 to TRBJ2-2; 8 bases match TRBD2. CDR3 coding DNA: TGTGCCAGTTCGTTCGGGGGGGGGCCGAACACCGGGGAGCTGTTTTTT. This translates into CASSFGGGPNTGELFF.